This TCR beta chain was found in a study of vaccination and CD4 T cells after COVID-19. This clonotype showed up many times. What it recognizes is unknown. Cultured CD4+ T-cell DNA underwent Oncomine TCR Beta short-read sequencing. TCRdb passed the PCR reads through MiXCR, listing each CDR3 protein once. The repertoire holds roughly 7,600 distinct CDR3 sequences, with roughly 23% as singletons. The treatment here: approximately 9-day PBMC culture with coronavirus spike peptide pools or control peptides (ViraFEST assay). This TCR came from a human donor who had recovered from COVID-19. The material sequenced was CD4+ T cells from blood, cultured in vitro, taken after SARS-CoV-2 vaccination.

Written as DNA, the CDR3 is TGTGCCAGCAGGGTACAGGGTTCGGCGATTTCACCCCTCCACTTT. Protein product: CASRVQGSAISPLHF. The rearrangement links TRBV6-1 to TRBJ1-6, with D perhaps matching TRBD1 (6 bases). Germline lookup yields CDR1 MNHNS and CDR2 SASEGT. Trimming took 6 bases from V and 9 from J, leaving 18 bases between them. CDR3 length equals 15 residues.